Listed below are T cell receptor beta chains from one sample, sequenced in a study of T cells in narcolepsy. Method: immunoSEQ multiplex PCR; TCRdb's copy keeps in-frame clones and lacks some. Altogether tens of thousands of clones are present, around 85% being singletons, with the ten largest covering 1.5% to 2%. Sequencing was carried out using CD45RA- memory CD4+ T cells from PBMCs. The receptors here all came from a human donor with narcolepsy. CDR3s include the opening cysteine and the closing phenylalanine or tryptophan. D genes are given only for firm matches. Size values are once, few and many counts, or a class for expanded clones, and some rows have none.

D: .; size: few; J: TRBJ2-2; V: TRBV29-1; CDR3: CSVSGAGGELFF; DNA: TGCAGCGTCTCTGGGGCGGGCGGGGAGCTGTTTTTT
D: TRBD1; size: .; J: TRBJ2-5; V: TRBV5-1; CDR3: CASSLGISGQGWKETQYF; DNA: TGCGCCAGCAGCTTGGGAATTTCAGGACAGGGATGGAAAGAGACCCAGTACTTC
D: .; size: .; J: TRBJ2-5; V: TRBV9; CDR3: CASSVGHGGQETQYF; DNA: TGTGCCAGCAGCGTAGGTCACGGGGGACAAGAGACCCAGTACTTC
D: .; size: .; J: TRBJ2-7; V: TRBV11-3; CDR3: CASSLDSYGGIKNEQYF; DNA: TGTGCCAGCAGCTTAGATTCCTATGGCGGGATAAAGAACGAGCAGTACTTC
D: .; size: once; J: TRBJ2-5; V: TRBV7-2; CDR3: CASSRGARETQYF; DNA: TGTGCCAGCAGCCGGGGGGCGCGGGAGACCCAGTACTTC
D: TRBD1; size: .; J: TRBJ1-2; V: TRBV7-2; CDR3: CASSRRQGLNYGYTF; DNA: TGTGCCAGCAGCCGAAGACAGGGATTGAACTATGGCTACACCTTC
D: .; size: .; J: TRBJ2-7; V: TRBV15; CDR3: CATSRDGGAYEQYF; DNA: TGTGCCACCAGCAGAGATGGGGGAGCTTACGAGCAGTACTTC
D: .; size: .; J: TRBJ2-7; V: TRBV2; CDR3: CASSDYGSYEQYF; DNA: TGTGCCAGCAGTGACTACGGCTCCTACGAGCAGTACTTC
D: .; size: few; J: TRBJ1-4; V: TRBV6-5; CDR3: CASSSPGGAGEKLFF; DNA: TGTGCCAGCAGTTCTCCCGGGGGGGCAGGAGAAAAACTGTTTTTT
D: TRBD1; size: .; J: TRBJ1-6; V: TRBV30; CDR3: CAWNRGLDSPLHF; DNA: TGTGCCTGGAACAGGGGGCTCGATTCACCCCTCCACTTT
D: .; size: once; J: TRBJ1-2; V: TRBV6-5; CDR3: CASSARGTYGYTF; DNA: TGTGCCAGCAGTGCCCGAGGGACCTATGGCTACACCTTC
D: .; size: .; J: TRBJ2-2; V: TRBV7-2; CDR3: CASSLAQGGIELFF; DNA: TGTGCCAGCAGCTTAGCGCAGGGGGGGATAGAGCTGTTTTTT
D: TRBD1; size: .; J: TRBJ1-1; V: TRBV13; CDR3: CASSPLGQPTEAFF; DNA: TGTGCCAGCAGCCCACTGGGACAGCCCACTGAAGCCTTCTTT
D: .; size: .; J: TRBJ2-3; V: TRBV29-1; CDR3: CSVEAHRGADTQYF; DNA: TGCAGCGTGGAGGCTCACCGCGGGGCAGATACGCAGTATTTT
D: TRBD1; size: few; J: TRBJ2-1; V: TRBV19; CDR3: CASRTGTGAYNEQFF; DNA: TGTGCCAGTAGGACCGGGACAGGGGCCTACAATGAGCAGTTCTTC
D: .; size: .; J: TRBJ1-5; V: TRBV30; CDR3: CAWSVREWGRSNQPQHF; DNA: TGTGCCTGGAGTGTACGGGAATGGGGGCGAAGCAATCAGCCCCAGCATTTT
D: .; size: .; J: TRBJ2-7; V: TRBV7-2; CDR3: CASKGGDYEQYF; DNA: TGTGCCAGCAAGGGGGGGGACTACGAGCAGTACTTC
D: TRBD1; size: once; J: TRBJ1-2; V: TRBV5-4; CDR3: CASSLDRGGYTF; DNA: TGTGCCAGCAGCCTAGACAGGGGAGGCTACACCTTC
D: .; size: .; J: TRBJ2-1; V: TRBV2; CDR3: CASGLRSYNEQFF; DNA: TGTGCCAGCGGCCTGAGATCCTACAATGAGCAGTTCTTC
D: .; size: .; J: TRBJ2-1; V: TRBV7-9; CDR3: CASSLSGRPREFF; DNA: TGTGCCAGCAGCTTAAGTGGCCGCCCTCGTGAGTTCTTC
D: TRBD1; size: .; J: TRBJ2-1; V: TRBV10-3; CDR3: CAVTGTGVRNEQFF; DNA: TGTGCCGTCACCGGGACAGGGGTCCGCAATGAGCAGTTCTTC
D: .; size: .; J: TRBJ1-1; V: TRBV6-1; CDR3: CASTAGANTEAFF; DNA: TGTGCCAGCACGGCGGGGGCGAACACTGAAGCTTTCTTT
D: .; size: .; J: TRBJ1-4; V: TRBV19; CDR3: CASFESSRRSEKLFF; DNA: TGTGCCAGTTTCGAGTCGAGTAGACGGAGTGAGAAACTGTTTTTT
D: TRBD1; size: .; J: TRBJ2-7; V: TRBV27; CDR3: CASNLAGGNEQYF; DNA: TGTGCCAGCAACTTGGCAGGGGGCAACGAGCAGTACTTC
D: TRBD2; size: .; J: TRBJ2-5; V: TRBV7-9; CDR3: CASSLGKGTEAGSDRTQYF; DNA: TGTGCCAGCAGCTTAGGGAAAGGTACTGAAGCGGGGTCTGACAGGACCCAGTACTTC
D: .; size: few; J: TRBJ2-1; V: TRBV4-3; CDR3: CASSLGLGKEQFF; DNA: TGCGCCAGCAGCCTGGGACTGGGAAAGGAGCAGTTCTTC
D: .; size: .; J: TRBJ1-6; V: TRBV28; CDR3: CASSKEKDTYNSPLHF; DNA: TGTGCCAGCAGTAAAGAAAAGGATACATATAATTCACCCCTCCACTTT
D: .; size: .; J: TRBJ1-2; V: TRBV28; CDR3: CASSSSGVPTSYGYTF; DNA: TGTGCCAGCAGTTCCTCCGGGGTCCCCACCTCCTATGGCTACACCTTC
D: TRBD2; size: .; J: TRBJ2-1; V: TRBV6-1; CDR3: CASSEAQTSGGEQFF; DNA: TGTGCCAGCAGTGAAGCTCAGACTAGCGGGGGGGAACAGTTCTTC
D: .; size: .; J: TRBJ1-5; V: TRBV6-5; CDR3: CASSTGYLGEHF; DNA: TGTGCCAGCAGTACAGGGTACCTCGGGGAGCATTTT
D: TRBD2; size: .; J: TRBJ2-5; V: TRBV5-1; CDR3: CASSLEASGVGTQYF; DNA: TGCGCCAGCAGCTTGGAGGCTAGCGGGGTCGGGACCCAGTACTTC
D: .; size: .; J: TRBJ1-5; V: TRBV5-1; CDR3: CASSLELGGSPQHF; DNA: TGCGCCAGCAGCTTGGAGCTCGGGGGATCACCCCAGCATTTT
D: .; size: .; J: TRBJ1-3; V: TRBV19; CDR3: CASSIGTISGNTIYF; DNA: TGTGCCAGTAGTATTGGGACCATTTCTGGAAACACCATATATTTT
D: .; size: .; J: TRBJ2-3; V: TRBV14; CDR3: CASSPELRGPTDTQYF; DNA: TGTGCCAGCAGCCCTGAGCTAAGGGGTCCCACAGATACGCAGTATTTT
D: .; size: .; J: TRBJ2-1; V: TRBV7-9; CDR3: CASSLSASWNEQFF; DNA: TGTGCCAGCAGCTTATCGGCTAGCTGGAATGAGCAGTTCTTC
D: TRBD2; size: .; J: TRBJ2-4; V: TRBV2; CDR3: CASRGGAGPSRNF; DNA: TGTGCCAGCAGGGGAGGGGCGGGGCCCTCTCGTAACTTC
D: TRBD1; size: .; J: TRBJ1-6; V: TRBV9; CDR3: CASSVGQGDSPLHF; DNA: TGTGCCAGCAGCGTAGGACAGGGGGATTCACCCCTCCACTTT
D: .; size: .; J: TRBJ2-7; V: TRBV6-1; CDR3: CASSEAWGTEQYF; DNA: TGTGCCAGCAGTGAAGCTTGGGGTACGGAGCAGTACTTC
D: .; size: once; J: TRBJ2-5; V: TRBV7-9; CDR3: CASGLRAVEETQYF; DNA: TGTGCCAGCGGGCTCAGGGCCGTTGAGGAGACCCAGTACTTC
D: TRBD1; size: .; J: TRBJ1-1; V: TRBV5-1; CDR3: CASSWGQGNPEAFF; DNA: TGCGCCAGCAGCTGGGGACAGGGGAATCCTGAAGCTTTCTTT
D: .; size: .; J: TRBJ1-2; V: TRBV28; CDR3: CASSLSRRIYGYTF; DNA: TGTGCCAGCAGTTTGTCCAGGAGAATCTATGGCTACACCTTC
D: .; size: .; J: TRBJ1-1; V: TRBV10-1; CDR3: CASSRKGNTEAFF; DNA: TGCGCCAGCAGCCGTAAAGGGAACACTGAAGCTTTCTTT
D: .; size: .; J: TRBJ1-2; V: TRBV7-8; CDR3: CASSLTSGKGANYGYTF; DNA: TGTGCCAGCAGCTTAACTTCAGGGAAAGGGGCTAACTATGGCTACACCTTC
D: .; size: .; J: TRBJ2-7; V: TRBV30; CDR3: CAWSPVTYEQYF; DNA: TGTGCCTGGAGTCCCGTCACATACGAGCAGTACTTC
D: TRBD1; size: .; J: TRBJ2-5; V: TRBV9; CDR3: CASSVGTGSREAQYF; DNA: TGTGCCAGCAGCGTCGGGACAGGGTCTCGTGAGGCCCAGTACTTC
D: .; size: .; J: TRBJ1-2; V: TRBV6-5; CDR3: CASSYQGTTGGYTF; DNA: TGTGCCAGCAGTTACCAGGGAACAACGGGAGGCTACACCTTC
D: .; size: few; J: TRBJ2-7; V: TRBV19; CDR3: CASSRNYEQYF; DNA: TGTGCCAGTAGCCGGAATTACGAGCAGTACTTC
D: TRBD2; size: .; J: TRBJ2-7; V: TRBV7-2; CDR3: CASSLQRGPFEQYF; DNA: TGTGCCAGCAGCTTACAGCGGGGGCCCTTCGAGCAGTACTTC
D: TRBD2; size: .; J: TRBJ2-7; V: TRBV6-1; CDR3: CASSVRGDLSYEQYF; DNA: TGTGCCAGCAGCGTCCGGGGGGACTTATCCTACGAGCAGTACTTC
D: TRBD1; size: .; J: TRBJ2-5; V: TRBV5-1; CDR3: CASSLAVISGGQETQYF; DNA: TGCGCCAGCAGCTTGGCCGTGATATCAGGGGGCCAAGAGACCCAGTACTTC
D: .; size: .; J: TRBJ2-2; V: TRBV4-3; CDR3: CASSQVPGVELFF; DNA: TGCGCCAGCAGCCAAGTTCCCGGGGTGGAGCTGTTTTTT
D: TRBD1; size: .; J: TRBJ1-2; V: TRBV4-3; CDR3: CASSQAGTGGGYGYTF; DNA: TGCGCCAGCAGCCAGGCCGGGACAGGGGGCGGCTATGGCTACACCTTC
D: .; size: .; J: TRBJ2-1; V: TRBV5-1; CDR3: CASSLGSAEQFF; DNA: TGCGCCAGCAGCTTGGGATCGGCTGAGCAGTTCTTC
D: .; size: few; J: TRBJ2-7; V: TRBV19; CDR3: CASSRAGTGSYEQYF; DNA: TGTGCCAGTAGTAGAGCCGGGACTGGCTCCTACGAGCAGTACTTC
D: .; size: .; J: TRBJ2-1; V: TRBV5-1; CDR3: CASSVDSSSYNEQFF; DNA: TGCGCCAGCAGCGTGGACAGTTCCTCCTACAATGAGCAGTTCTTC